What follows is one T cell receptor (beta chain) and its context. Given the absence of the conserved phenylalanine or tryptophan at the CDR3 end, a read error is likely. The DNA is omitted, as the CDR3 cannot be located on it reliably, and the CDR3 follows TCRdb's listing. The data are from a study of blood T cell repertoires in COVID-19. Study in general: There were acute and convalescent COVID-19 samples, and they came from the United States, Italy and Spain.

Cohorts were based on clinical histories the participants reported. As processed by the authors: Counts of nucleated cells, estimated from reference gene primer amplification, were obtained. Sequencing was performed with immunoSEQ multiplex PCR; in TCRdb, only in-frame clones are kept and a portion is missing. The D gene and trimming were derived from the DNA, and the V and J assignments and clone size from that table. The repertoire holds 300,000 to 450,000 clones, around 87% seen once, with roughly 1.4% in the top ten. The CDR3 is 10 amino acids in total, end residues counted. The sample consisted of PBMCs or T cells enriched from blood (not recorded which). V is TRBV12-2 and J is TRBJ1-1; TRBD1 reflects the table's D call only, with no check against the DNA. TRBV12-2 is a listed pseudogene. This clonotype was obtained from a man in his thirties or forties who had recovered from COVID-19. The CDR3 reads CASRLATQGS.